This note documents a single T cell receptor beta chain sequence. Its target is unknown. The CDR3 is made up of 16 amino acids. Germline CDR1 and CDR2: SGHAT and FQDESV (reference sequence). V lost 3 bases and J 1 base, leaving 12 bases between the germline ends. These data originate in a study of CD8 T cells in ankylosing spondylitis. General study points: Significantly higher representation of disease-linked clones was reported for matched ankylosing spondylitis synovial fluid. Among TCR beta sequences, a motif of under 10 highly homologous variants appeared characteristic of ankylosing spondylitis blood. Earlier studies detected some motif variants in reactive arthritis synovial fluid and blood.

5'-RACE, quantitative and with molecular barcodes, yielded the TCR beta libraries. MiXCR was run by TCRdb on the 5' RACE reads, yielding one entry per CDR3 protein. The top ten clones hold around 4% of a sample with about 250,000 distinct CDR3 sequences, roughly 32% of them seen once. This TCR derives from a male donor with ankylosing spondylitis or in good health (not recorded which). Sequenced input: blood, either unsorted or a sorted T cell fraction (not recorded which). The V and J genes are TRBV11-1 and TRBJ2-2; a possible D gene is TRBD2 (5 bases). The CDR3 sequence is CASSLFGNQNTGELFF. CDR3 sequence (DNA): TGTGCCAGCAGCTTGTTCGGGAACCAGAACACCGGGGAGCTGTTTTTT. Complete variable domain (other parts from reference TRBV11-1 and TRBJ2-2): EAEVAQSPRYKITEKSQAVAFWCDPISGHATLYWYRQILGQGPELLVQFQDESVVDDSQLPKDRFSAERLKGVDSTLKIQPAELGDSAMYLCASSLFGNQNTGELFFGEGSRLTVL.